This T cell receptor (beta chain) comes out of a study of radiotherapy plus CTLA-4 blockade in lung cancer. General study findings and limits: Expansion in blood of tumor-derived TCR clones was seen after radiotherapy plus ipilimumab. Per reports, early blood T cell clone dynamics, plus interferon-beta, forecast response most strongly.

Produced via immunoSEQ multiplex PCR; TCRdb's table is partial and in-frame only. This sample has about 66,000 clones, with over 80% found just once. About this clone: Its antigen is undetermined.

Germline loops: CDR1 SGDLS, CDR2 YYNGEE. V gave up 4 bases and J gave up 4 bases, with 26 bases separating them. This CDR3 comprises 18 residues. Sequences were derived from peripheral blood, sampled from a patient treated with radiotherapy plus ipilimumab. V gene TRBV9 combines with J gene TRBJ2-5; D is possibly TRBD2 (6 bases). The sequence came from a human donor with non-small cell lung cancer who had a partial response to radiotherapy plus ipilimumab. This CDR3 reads CASSRAGRDLLPGETQYF. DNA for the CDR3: TGTGCCAGCAGCCGCGCAGGCCGGGACTTGCTACCGGGAGAGACCCAGTACTTC. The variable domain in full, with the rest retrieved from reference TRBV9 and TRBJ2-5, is DSGVTQTPKHLITATGQRVTLRCSPRSGDLSVYWYQQSLDQGLQFLIQYYNGEERAKGNILERFSAQQFPDLHSELNLSSLELGDSALYFCASSRAGRDLLPGETQYFGPGTRLLVL.